This T cell receptor beta chain was sequenced during a study of Graves' ophthalmopathy and Graves' hyperthyroidism. The germline V and J ends were trimmed by 6 bases and 5 bases, with 16 bases remaining between them. This CDR3 is built from 13 residues. Germline CDR1 DFQATT, CDR2 SNEGSKA (reference sequence). The authors amplified TCR beta CDR3 regions, and they did so from RNA transcripts for repertoire sequencing. RT-PCR with HTBI primers came first, then second-round multiplex PCR. TCRdb processed the multiplex PCR reads anew with MiXCR; each CDR3 protein has one entry. This repertoire shows about 230,000 distinct CDR3 sequences, around 42% found once; its top ten account for less than 60%. Points from the study as a whole: Discrimination between ophthalmopathy and stable hyperthyroidism by a 13-signature model showed about 85% sensitivity and almost 83% specificity.

In the case of this clonotype: The antigen remains unidentified.

Sequenced input: peripheral blood. The TCR was taken from an adult man with Graves' ophthalmopathy. The chain recombines TRBV20-1 with TRBJ1-1, with D perhaps TRBD1 (6 bases). CDR3 region: CSARGQFETEAFF. The CDR3 nucleotides read TGCAGTGCCCGAGGACAGTTTGAGACTGAAGCTTTCTTT.